Given below is one T cell receptor (beta chain) in context. Its antigen is unknown. The data stem from a study of shared clonotypes between healthy human individuals. General study results and limits: Represented genetic and exposure-history diversity was restricted by having few donors. Clonotype sharing among donors was expected to depend on sequencing depth.

The CDR3 runs 17 residues. The germline V gene encodes CDR1 GTSNPN and CDR2 SVGIG (reference sequence). Unmatched junction bases numbered 18, after V lost 8 bases and J lost 3 bases. Tens of thousands of T cell genomes, or roughly 180 ng DNA, went into the sorted-subset replicate PCRs. Repertoires were generated with immunoSEQ multiplex PCR, while TCRdb's copy carries only in-frame clones and drops some. The sample holds 2 million to 2.5 million clones, about 94% seen once. Positively selected for CCR7, the CD45RO-negative cells used as naive CD8 cells excluded terminally differentiated effector memory CD45RA+ cells.

This TCR was recovered from a young man in good health. The chain recombines TRBV30 with TRBJ1-2; TRBD1 matches 10 bases. Sequences were obtained from naive CD8+ T cells sorted from blood. CDR3 residues: CAGYDRDRGFSDYGYTF. The CDR3 nucleotides are TGTGCCGGATACGACCGGGACAGGGGTTTTTCGGACTATGGCTACACCTTC. Drawing the rest from reference TRBV30 and TRBJ1-2, the complete variable domain is SQTIHQWPATLVQPVGSPLSLECTVEGTSNPNLYWYRQAAGRGLQLLFYSVGIGQISSEVPQNLSASRPQDRQFILSSKKLLLSDSGFYLCAGYDRDRGFSDYGYTFGSGTRLTVV.